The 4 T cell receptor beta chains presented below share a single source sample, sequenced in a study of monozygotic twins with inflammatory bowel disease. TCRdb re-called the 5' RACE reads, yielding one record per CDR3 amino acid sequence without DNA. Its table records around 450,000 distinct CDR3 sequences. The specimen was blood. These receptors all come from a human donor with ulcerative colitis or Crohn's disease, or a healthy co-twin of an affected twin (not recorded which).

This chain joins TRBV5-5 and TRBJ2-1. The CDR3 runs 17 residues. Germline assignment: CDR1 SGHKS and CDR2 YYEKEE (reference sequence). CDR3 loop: CASSLSAVRSSYNEQFF.

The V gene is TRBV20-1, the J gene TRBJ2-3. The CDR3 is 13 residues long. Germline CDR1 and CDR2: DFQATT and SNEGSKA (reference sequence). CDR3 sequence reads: CSARDLPYRSQYF.

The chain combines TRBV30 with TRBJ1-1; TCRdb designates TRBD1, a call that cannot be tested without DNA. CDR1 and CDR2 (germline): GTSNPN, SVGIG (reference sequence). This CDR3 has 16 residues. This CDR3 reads CAWISLGTGVNTEAFF.

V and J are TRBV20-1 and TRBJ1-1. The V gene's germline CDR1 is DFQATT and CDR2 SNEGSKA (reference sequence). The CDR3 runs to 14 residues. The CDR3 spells CSAREGQANTEAFF.